This T cell receptor beta chain was recorded in a study of control samples from healthy donors and cancer patients (dated by TCRdb to 2020 to 2022). A remark on this clone: Its target antigen remains unknown. No qualities accompany the bases; no much larger clone lies one base away.

Counted from cysteine to phenylalanine, this CDR3 has 15 amino acids. CDR3 DNA only is kept here, 45 bases in frame from base 1. After removal of 1 base from V and 3 bases from J, the junction retains 2 bases not matched to a gene. As encoded in the germline V gene, CDR1 is SGHVS while CDR2 is FQNEAQ. Libraries were constructed by the immunoSEQ multiplex PCR assay. The source is immuneACCESS, and TCRdb retained only in-frame sequences with V and J called. Part of the clones is not carried over; for the studies checked, unresolved V genes explain less than half of this, and the remainder is unexplained. A total of about 110,000 clones appear in this sample, about nine tenths of them only once. The top ten constitute 3.5% to 4.5% of the sample.

This clonotype was obtained from a human donor in good health. The donor label of this sample is uncertain. Sequencing used blood. The chain is made from TRBV7-8 and TRBJ2-1, with 8 central nucleotides matching TRBD2. In nucleotides, the sequence is TGTGCCAGCAGCTTAGGCCGGGGGGGCTACAATGAGCAGTTCTTC. Its translation reads: CASSLGRGGYNEQFF.